This is a list of T cell receptor beta chains from one sample in a study of cytomegalovirus exposure and HLA in healthy donors. The protocol was immunoSEQ multiplex PCR, while the TCRdb copy is restricted to in-frame clones and leaves out a portion. The sample contains 150,000 to 200,000 clones, 70% to 90% of which appear only once. What was sequenced was PBMCs. These receptors all come from a girl between 5 and 17 years old in good health and CMV-seropositive. The CDR3 runs from the conserved cysteine through the conserved F or W. D genes are given only for firm matches. Where a row states a size, it is once, few, many or the class of an expanded clone; other rows omit it.

J | D | V | size | CDR3 | DNA
TRBJ2-3 | - | TRBV21-1 | few | CASSKNLRSGGSTDTQYF | TGTGCCAGCAGCAAAAATCTTCGGAGCGGGGGATCCACAGATACGCAGTATTTT
TRBJ1-3 | TRBD1 | TRBV9 | - | CASSGPPSDRDSHSGNTIYF | TGTGCCAGCAGCGGGCCACCTTCAGACCGGGACAGCCACTCTGGAAACACCATATATTTT
TRBJ1-3 | - | TRBV14 | - | CASSQDLNRGNTIYF | TGTGCCAGCAGCCAAGATTTGAACAGGGGAAACACCATATATTTT
TRBJ1-2 | TRBD1 | TRBV25-1 | - | CASSVTGAYGYTF | TGTGCCAGCAGTGTGACAGGGGCCTATGGCTACACCTTC
TRBJ1-1 | - | TRBV5-1 | - | CASSLNGLTVSNTEAFF | TGCGCCAGCAGCTTGAACGGACTTACGGTTTCGAACACTGAAGCTTTCTTT
TRBJ2-5 | - | TRBV7-3 | few | CASSFTAGVQETQYF | TGTGCCAGCAGTTTTACGGCAGGGGTCCAAGAGACCCAGTACTTC
TRBJ1-4 | - | TRBV30 | - | CAWSVGDTVREKLFF | TGTGCCTGGAGTGTAGGGGACACCGTACGGGAAAAACTGTTTTTT
TRBJ1-1 | TRBD1 | TRBV19 | - | CASSILNEGEGQGDTEAFF | TGTGCCAGTAGTATCCTAAACGAGGGAGAGGGACAGGGGGACACTGAAGCTTTCTTT
TRBJ2-7 | - | TRBV9 | once | CASSVGDGGSEQYF | TGTGCCAGCAGCGTGGGGGACGGGGGTAGCGAGCAGTACTTC
TRBJ1-6 | - | TRBV11-2 | - | CASSLDQGRSPLHF | TGTGCCAGCAGCTTAGATCAGGGTCGGTCACCCCTCCACTTT
TRBJ1-1 | - | TRBV30 | - | CAWSVARASEAFF | TGTGCCTGGTCAGTGGCGAGGGCCTCTGAAGCTTTCTTT
TRBJ1-2 | TRBD1 | TRBV27 | - | CASSLSGDRVLGYTF | TGTGCCAGCAGTTTATCCGGGGACAGGGTACTTGGCTACACCTTC
TRBJ2-6 | - | TRBV18 | once | CASSQGAGANVLTF | TGTGCCAGCTCACAAGGGGCTGGGGCCAACGTCCTGACTTTC
TRBJ1-5 | - | TRBV28 | - | CASSLGRNQPQHF | TGTGCCAGCAGTTTGGGCAGAAATCAGCCCCAGCATTTT
TRBJ1-5 | - | TRBV6-1 | once | CASSEVGFTSNQPQHF | TGTGCCAGCAGTGAAGTCGGGTTTACGAGCAATCAGCCCCAGCATTTT
TRBJ2-4 | TRBD2 | TRBV4-1 | - | CASSQPVRGAEKNSQYF | TGCGCCAGCAGCCAACCTGTGCGGGGGGCAGAAAAAAACAGTCAGTACTTC
TRBJ2-3 | - | TRBV7-6 | - | CASSLRGGESTDTQYF | TGTGCCAGCAGCTTACGGGGCGGGGAGAGCACAGATACGCAGTATTTT
TRBJ1-2 | TRBD1 | TRBV6-5 | - | CASSRDREIGYTF | TGTGCCAGCAGTCGGGACAGAGAGATTGGCTACACCTTC
TRBJ1-1 | - | TRBV5-1 | - | CASSQSGHWNTEAFF | TGCGCCAGCAGCCAATCGGGACACTGGAACACTGAAGCTTTCTTT
TRBJ2-1 | - | TRBV5-1 | - | CASSLNPRGNEQFF | TGCGCCAGCAGCTTGAACCCAAGGGGGAATGAGCAGTTCTTC
TRBJ2-2 | TRBD2 | TRBV6-4 | - | CASKRTSGYYQNTGELFF | TGTGCCAGCAAACGGACTAGCGGGTATTACCAGAACACCGGGGAGCTGTTTTTT
TRBJ1-1 | - | TRBV5-1 | - | CASSLPGTEAFF | TGCGCCAGCAGCTTGCCAGGCACTGAAGCTTTCTTT
TRBJ1-1 | - | TRBV30 | - | CAWSATGNTEAFF | TGTGCCTGGAGCGCGACAGGGAACACTGAAGCTTTCTTT